This TCR beta chain was identified in a study of T cell clonality in common variable immunodeficiency. Study-wide findings and caveats: CVID subjects had higher TCRbeta clonality than healthy controls, most marked in about a third. What drives increased CVID clonality needs T cell subpopulation sequencing. Common variable immunodeficiency TCR beta sequences reportedly had fewer deletions and N-nucleotide insertions.

This clone was picked up a small number of times. The antigen is unknown. The read comes to an end 3 residues before the CDR3 does, leaving the germline J gene to fill in the end. Using immunoSEQ multiplex PCR, the repertoire was profiled, and TCRdb retains in-frame clones only, with some absent. This sample has about 23,000 clones, each found more than once. This CDR3 comprises 14 residues. CDR1 and CDR2 from the germline V gene are KGHSH and LQKENI. Trimming at V came to 1 base and at J to 4 bases, leaving 3 bases not matched to a gene. The sample consisted of peripheral blood mononuclear cells. The receptor comes from a human donor with common variable immunodeficiency. The chain recombines TRBV18 with TRBJ1-1, with 7 positions matching TRBD1. CDR3 residues: CASSPLQGGTEAFF. The CDR3 bases that were read are TGTGCCAGCTCACCACTTCAGGGGGGCACTGAA.